A selection of T cell receptor beta chains follows, all from one sample in a study of T cells after yellow fever vaccination. TCRdb ran MiXCR on the 5' RACE reads and lists one entry per CDR3 protein. This table holds about 300,000 distinct CDR3 sequences, approximately 4% found once. The input for sequencing was PBMCs, taken 5 days after the yellow fever booster vaccination. The source of these receptors is a young man who received the YFV17D yellow fever vaccine. CDR3s include the opening cysteine and the closing phenylalanine or tryptophan. Fields, in order: V gene, CDR3 length, D gene, J gene, clone size, CDR3 protein, CDR3 DNA. D genes are given only for firm matches. Not every row has a clone size; where given, it reads once, few, many or a size class.

V: TRBV4-2
length: 12
D: .
J: TRBJ2-7
size: many
CDR3: CASSQQGYEQYF
DNA: TGTGCCAGCAGCCAACAGGGCTACGAGCAGTACTTC

V: TRBV7-3
length: 15
D: TRBD2
J: TRBJ2-3
size: many
CDR3: CASSLMGGGADTQYF
DNA: TGTGCCAGCAGCTTAATGGGCGGGGGGGCAGATACGCAGTATTTT

V: TRBV3-1
length: 12
D: TRBD1
J: TRBJ2-1
size: few
CDR3: CASSQEQGAPFF
DNA: TGTGCCAGCAGCCAAGAACAGGGGGCGCCGTTCTTC

V: TRBV19
length: 14
D: TRBD2
J: TRBJ2-3
size: many
CDR3: CASRGLAGTDTQYF
DNA: TGTGCCAGCCGAGGACTAGCGGGGACAGATACGCAGTATTTT

V: TRBV10-3
length: 14
D: TRBD1
J: TRBJ2-3
size: few
CDR3: CATLPGQVLDTQYF
DNA: TGTGCCACCCTGCCGGGACAGGTCCTGGATACGCAGTATTTT

V: TRBV12-3/TRBV12-4
length: 17
D: .
J: TRBJ1-3
size: many
CDR3: CASSFYEFLGSGNTIYF
DNA: TGTGCCAGCAGTTTCTATGAGTTCTTGGGCTCTGGAAACACCATATATTTT

V: TRBV7-9
length: 14
D: .
J: TRBJ2-1
size: many
CDR3: CASSFEQGGNEQFF
DNA: TGTGCCAGCAGCTTCGAACAGGGTGGCAATGAGCAGTTCTTC

V: TRBV4-3
length: 16
D: .
J: TRBJ2-6
size: few
CDR3: CASSQDHASGANVLTF
DNA: TGCGCCAGCAGCCAAGATCATGCCTCTGGGGCCAACGTCCTGACTTTC

V: TRBV6-6
length: 15
D: TRBD1
J: TRBJ1-1
size: many
CDR3: CASSKTTGGRTEAFF
DNA: TGTGCCAGCAGTAAGACGACAGGGGGCCGTACTGAAGCTTTCTTT

V: TRBV5-6
length: 13
D: .
J: TRBJ1-6
size: .
CDR3: CASSFRAGGPLHF
DNA: TGTGCCAGCAGCTTCAGGGCTGGGGGGCCCCTCCACTTT

V: TRBV7-9
length: 14
D: .
J: TRBJ1-2
size: .
CDR3: CASSFQASNYGYTF
DNA: TGTGCCAGCAGCTTCCAGGCCTCTAACTATGGCTACACCTTC

V: TRBV7-2
length: 18
D: TRBD1
J: TRBJ2-6
size: few
CDR3: CASSPPGPRGPGANVLTF
DNA: TGTGCCAGCAGCCCCCCTGGGCCGAGGGGGCCTGGGGCCAACGTCCTGACTTTC

V: TRBV2
length: 14
D: TRBD1
J: TRBJ1-2
size: few
CDR3: CASSEQGEAYGYTF
DNA: TGTGCCAGCAGTGAACAGGGGGAGGCCTATGGCTACACCTTC

V: TRBV29-1
length: 13
D: TRBD1
J: TRBJ1-1
size: few
CDR3: CIARGQQLTEAFF
DNA: TGCATCGCCCGGGGACAGCAGTTAACTGAAGCTTTCTTT

V: TRBV20-1
length: 15
D: .
J: TRBJ1-5
size: many
CDR3: CSARSWVGADQPQHF
DNA: TGCAGTGCTAGGTCCTGGGTCGGGGCAGATCAGCCCCAGCATTTT

V: TRBV4-2
length: 17
D: .
J: TRBJ2-1
size: many
CDR3: CASSQAPDFPSYNEQFF
DNA: TGTGCCAGCAGCCAAGCCCCTGATTTCCCTTCCTACAATGAGCAGTTCTTC

V: TRBV7-2
length: 13
D: .
J: TRBJ2-7
size: few
CDR3: CASSSGRIYEQYF
DNA: TGTGCCAGCAGCTCGGGACGGATCTACGAGCAGTACTTC

V: TRBV12-3/TRBV12-4
length: 14
D: .
J: TRBJ1-5
size: .
CDR3: CASSFSAGFQPQHF
DNA: TGTGCCAGCAGTTTTTCGGCAGGGTTTCAGCCCCAGCATTTT

V: TRBV6-1
length: 15
D: .
J: TRBJ1-4
size: .
CDR3: CASSELGGAQEKLFF
DNA: TGTGCCAGCAGTGAATTGGGGGGGGCCCAGGAAAAACTGTTTTTT

V: TRBV15
length: 17
D: .
J: TRBJ2-3
size: .
CDR3: CATSRDRGGLLTDTQYF
DNA: TGTGCCACCAGCAGAGACCGTGGGGGTCTCCTCACAGATACGCAGTATTTT

V: TRBV12-3/TRBV12-4
length: 15
D: TRBD2
J: TRBJ2-1
size: many
CDR3: CASSLGAGDYNEQFF
DNA: TGTGCCAGCAGTTTGGGAGCGGGGGACTACAATGAGCAGTTCTTC

V: TRBV18
length: 14
D: .
J: TRBJ1-1
size: few
CDR3: CASSPLDGREKAFF
DNA: TGTGCCAGCTCACCCTTAGACGGGAGGGAGAAAGCTTTCTTT

V: TRBV7-6
length: 13
D: .
J: TRBJ1-1
size: .
CDR3: CASSLGTGAEAFF
DNA: TGTGCCAGCAGCTTGGGGACGGGCGCTGAAGCTTTCTTT

V: TRBV2
length: 15
D: TRBD1
J: TRBJ1-1
size: .
CDR3: CASTVSGQGGTEAFF
DNA: TGTGCCAGCACTGTATCAGGACAGGGGGGGACTGAAGCTTTCTTT

V: TRBV25-1
length: 16
D: .
J: TRBJ2-2
size: few
CDR3: CASSDSGGGHTGELFF
DNA: TGTGCCAGCAGTGATAGTGGGGGCGGACACACCGGGGAGCTGTTTTTT

V: TRBV5-1
length: 18
D: TRBD1
J: TRBJ1-1
size: few
CDR3: CASSKRPGQGFMNTEAFF
DNA: TGCGCCAGCAGCAAGCGACCGGGACAGGGGTTTATGAACACTGAAGCTTTCTTT

V: TRBV25-1
length: 15
D: .
J: TRBJ1-3
size: few
CDR3: CASTIDSSSGNTIYF
DNA: TGTGCCAGCACCATCGACAGTTCCTCTGGAAACACCATATATTTT

V: TRBV27
length: 11
D: .
J: TRBJ2-3
size: many
CDR3: CASSREDTQYF
DNA: TGTGCCAGCAGCCGGGAAGATACGCAGTATTTT

V: TRBV5-1
length: 16
D: .
J: TRBJ1-4
size: .
CDR3: CASSLAVQGGDEKLFF
DNA: TGCGCCAGCAGCTTGGCGGTCCAGGGTGGTGATGAAAAACTGTTTTTT

V: TRBV7-2
length: 14
D: .
J: TRBJ2-5
size: .
CDR3: CASSSYGAQETQYF
DNA: TGTGCCAGCAGCTCTTACGGGGCACAAGAGACCCAGTACTTC

V: TRBV3-1
length: 15
D: .
J: TRBJ2-5
size: many
CDR3: CASSLRQAAGETQYF
DNA: TGTGCCAGCAGCCTACGACAGGCTGCCGGGGAGACCCAGTACTTC

V: TRBV24-1
length: 15
D: .
J: TRBJ2-3
size: many
CDR3: CATSDPTGEGDTQYF
DNA: TGTGCCACCAGTGACCCGACAGGGGAGGGAGATACGCAGTATTTT

V: TRBV4-3
length: 15
D: .
J: TRBJ1-1
size: few
CDR3: CASSEDFRGRTEAFF
DNA: TGCGCCAGCAGCGAAGATTTCAGGGGAAGGACTGAAGCTTTCTTT

V: TRBV30
length: 14
D: .
J: TRBJ1-5
size: few
CDR3: CAWSGSNSDQPQHF
DNA: TGTGCCTGGAGTGGAAGTAATAGTGATCAGCCCCAGCATTTT

V: TRBV12-3/TRBV12-4
length: 13
D: .
J: TRBJ2-3
size: .
CDR3: CASSFRDSDTQYF
DNA: TGTGCCAGCAGTTTCCGAGACTCAGATACGCAGTATTTT

V: TRBV5-5
length: 15
D: TRBD1
J: TRBJ2-1
size: few
CDR3: CASSMYRGTYNEQFF
DNA: TGTGCCAGCAGCATGTACAGGGGGACCTACAATGAGCAGTTCTTC